The 15 T cell receptor beta chains listed next were all sequenced from one sample in a study of memory CD4+ T cells and cytomegalovirus serostatus. Single viable CD3+CD4+CD8-CD45RO+ cells were sorted as the memory CD4+ T cells. This table comes from immunoSEQ multiplex PCR, and its TCRdb copy is limited to in-frame clones, with some not included. The sample consists of about 82,000 clones, 75% to 90% of them appearing once. Sequences were obtained from memory CD4+ T cells from blood. The receptors derive from an adult in good health and CMV-seronegative.

This clone occurred many times. J is TRBJ1-2 and V is TRBV19; 8 bases agree with TRBD1. The CDR3 is made up of 13 amino acids. The junction had 6 bases not matched to a gene; V was cut back by 5 bases and J by 7 bases. From germline, CDR1 is LNHDA and CDR2 SQIVND (reference sequence). CDR3 in amino acids: CASSATGAGGYTF. CDR3 nucleotide sequence: TGTGCCAGTAGTGCGACAGGGGCGGGTGGCTACACCTTC.

J is TRBJ1-5 and V is TRBV11-2; 8 bases agree with TRBD1. The junction had 5 bases not matched to a gene; V was cut back by 4 bases and J by 3 bases. Germline V CDR1 and CDR2: SGHAT, FQNNGV. This CDR3 has 15 amino acids. The CDR3 bases are TGTGCCAGCAGCTCGTTGACAGGGGTCAATCAGCCCCAGCATTTT. Translated: CASSSLTGVNQPQHF.

The J gene is TRBJ2-1, the V gene TRBV7-8; D is possibly TRBD1 (6 bases). Germline V CDR1 and CDR2: SGHVS, FQNEAQ. The CDR3 has 14 amino acids. The V end lost 4 bases, the J end lost 6 bases, and 13 bases lay between the germline ends. The CDR3 bases are TGTGCCAGCAGCTCATTCACAGGGACCAATGAGCAGTTCTTC. This codes for CASSSFTGTNEQFF.

The chain uses TRBV5-5 and TRBJ2-2; the D gene could be TRBD1 or TRBD2 (5 bases each). Germline V gene sequence: CDR1 SGHKS, CDR2 YYEKEE (reference sequence). Trimming stripped 4 bases from V and 4 bases from J, with 14 bases between. The CDR3 has 15 residues. In nucleotides, the CDR3 is TGTGCCAGCAGCCCGACAGAGGGGCCCACCGGGGAGCTGTTTTTT. Translated, it gives CASSPTEGPTGELFF. The entire variable domain, with the rest obtained from reference TRBV5-5 and TRBJ2-2, is as follows: DAGVTQSPTHLIKTRGQQVTLRCSPISGHKSVSWYQQVLGQGPQFIFQYYEKEERGRGNFPDRFSARQFPNYSSELNVNALLLGDSALYLCASSPTEGPTGELFFGEGSRLTVL.

The chain uses TRBV6-1 and TRBJ2-7; D not certain. The CDR3 is 13 amino acids. Trimming removed 2 bases from V and 4 bases from J, with 9 bases in between. The germline V gene has CDR1 MNHNS and CDR2 SASEGT. The CDR3 DNA reads TGTGCCAGCAGTGAATCGGACCAGTACGAGCAGTACTTC. Its protein is CASSESDQYEQYF.

The J gene is TRBJ2-1, the V gene TRBV5-4; perhaps TRBD2 as D (6 bases). Trimming removed 3 bases at V and 7 bases at J, with 11 bases between. Germline CDR1 reads SGHNT; CDR2 reads YYREEE (reference sequence). The CDR3 loop spans 13 amino acids. In nucleotides, the CDR3 is TGTGCCAGCAGCTGGCGGGACCGTAATGAGCAGTTCTTC. It translates to CASSWRDRNEQFF.

This chain connects TRBV25-1 to TRBJ1-5; 10 bases are shared with TRBD1. V lost 4 bases and J lost 7; bases outside the gene matches: 7. Germline values: CDR1 MGHDK, CDR2 SYGVNS. The CDR3 loop spans 15 amino acids. CDR3 amino acids: CASSGLKTGGQPQHF. CDR3 nucleotides: TGTGCCAGCAGTGGGCTTAAGACAGGGGGCCAGCCCCAGCATTTT.

This sequence joins TRBV7-9 and TRBJ2-3; D gene unclear. The CDR3 covers 14 residues. Germline assignment: CDR1 SEHNR and CDR2 FQNEAQ (reference sequence). V shed 0 bases and J shed 2 bases, with 6 bases lying between them. The CDR3 bases are TGTGCCAGCAGCTTAGCGCAAAACACAGATACGCAGTATTTT. Encoded protein: CASSLAQNTDTQYF. The full variable domain, rest sourced from reference TRBV7-9 and TRBJ2-3, is DTGVSQNPRHKITKRGQNVTFRCDPISEHNRLYWYRQTLGQGPEFLTYFQNEAQLEKSRLLSDRFSAERPKGSFSTLEIQRTEQGDSAMYLCASSLAQNTDTQYFGPGTRLTVL.

The sample holds one count of this clone. CDR3 sequence: CASKGANSPLHF. DNA for the CDR3: TGTGCCAGCAAGGGGGCTAATTCACCCCTCCACTTT. This chain joins TRBV6-6 and TRBJ1-6, with TRBD1 matching 7 bases. Losses at the gene ends were 7 bases for V and 6 bases for J; bases not matched to a gene: 0. The length of the CDR3 is 12 residues. From germline, CDR1 is MNHNY and CDR2 SVGAGI (reference sequence).

CDR3: CAWSVNGESGGYTF. CDR3 nucleotide sequence: TGTGCCTGGAGTGTAAACGGGGAGTCGGGTGGCTACACCTTC. The rearrangement links TRBV30 to TRBJ1-2; D gene ambiguous. Germline V CDR1 and CDR2: GTSNPN, SVGIG (reference sequence). CDR3 length equals 14 residues. The V end lost 0 bases, the J end lost 7 bases, and 15 bases lay between the germline ends.

This chain links TRBV7-8 with TRBJ2-7, with 7 bases that match TRBD1. Germline-derived CDR1 and CDR2 are SGHVS and FQNEAQ. This CDR3 comprises 14 residues. The J segment lost 3 bases and the V segment lost 1 base, leaving 3 bases of the junction unmatched. CDR3 coding DNA: TGTGCCAGCAGCTTAGTAGGGACAGACTACGAGCAGTACTTC. Its translation is CASSLVGTDYEQYF.

The rearrangement uses TRBV7-2 and TRBJ1-2; tentatively, D is TRBD1 (5 bases). Germline lookup yields CDR1 SGHTA and CDR2 FQGNSA. This CDR3 comprises 15 residues. The V end lost 1 base, the J end lost 8 bases, and 17 bases lay between the germline ends. The CDR3 DNA sequence: TGTGCCAGCAGCTTAGGCGGGACGGCCTCTAGAGGCTACACCTTC. Its translation is CASSLGGTASRGYTF.

CDR3 residues: CASSVTATNEKLFF. DNA of the CDR3: TGTGCCAGCAGCGTGACAGCAACTAATGAAAAACTGTTTTTT. The rearrangement uses TRBV9 and TRBJ1-4; maybe TRBD1 (5 bases). The V and J ends lost 2 bases and 0 bases respectively, with 5 bases between them. Per the germline V gene, CDR1 is SGDLS and CDR2 is YYNGEE. The CDR3 is 14 amino acids.

As for this clone: One junction end does not reproduce the germline sequence, and a read error may be involved. The chain uses TRBV7-9 and TRBJ1-1, with D hard to call. The CDR3 extends over 8 amino acids. The germline V gene encodes CDR1 SEHNR and CDR2 FQNEAQ (reference sequence). CDR3 sequence: CASSLPLF. Written as DNA, the CDR3 is TGTGCCAGCAGCTTACCCCTCTTT.

The chain uses TRBV7-9 and TRBJ1-4; 7 bases map to TRBD1. Losses at the gene ends were 1 base for V and 5 bases for J; bases not matched to a gene: 4. The CDR3 loop spans 15 amino acids. Germline V gives CDR1 SEHNR, CDR2 FQNEAQ (reference sequence). The CDR3 sequence is CASSLGPQGNEKLFF. In nucleotides, the CDR3 is TGTGCCAGCAGCTTAGGTCCACAGGGGAATGAAAAACTGTTTTTT.